This note documents a single T cell receptor (beta chain) sequence. At least ten counts were recorded for this clonotype. No cognate antigen has been identified for it. Qualities for individual bases were not recorded, and no much larger clone is one base off. TCRdb shows the sequencer as Illumina NovaSeq 6000. Synthesis of TCR cDNA relied on 5'RACE template switching, a step that introduced a universal primer site along with unique molecular identifiers. Priming of cDNA synthesis was performed from both the TCR alpha and TCR beta constant segments. Library amplification used two PCR steps, and the second PCR step added sample barcodes and sequencing adapters. Libraries were sequenced on Illumina HiSeq 2500 (2x100 bp) or NovaSeq (2x150 bp). The study's own analysis went as follows. MIGEC handled demultiplexing of reads and collapsing into UMI consensus sequences, while MiXCR performed V(D)J alignment. Vaccine-responding clonotypes were defined with edgeR using replicate PBMC samples, requiring FDR below 0.01 and a log2 fold change above 5 up to day 15. Bulk clonotypes were assigned CD4 or CD8 identity according to which sequenced CD4 or CD8 repertoire held them at higher abundance. Using fastp at Q25 and MiXCR, TCRdb reprocessed the public reads and kept productive beta chains. All rows with the same CDR3 protein become a single entry with the most common DNA and genes. The V and J calls follow TCRdb's processing rather than the paper's. The sample yields some 200,000 distinct CDR3 sequences; more than 3% were counted once. Together, the top ten hold roughly 3% of the sample.

V gives up 4 bases and J gives up 4 bases, and the segment between their germline ends measures 16 bases. From a lookup of the germline V gene, CDR1 and CDR2 are SGHTA and FQGNSA. The CDR3 has 16 amino acids, counting the end cysteine and phenylalanine. The sequence is cut down to CDR3 DNA, 48 bases in frame from base 1. Reading the label with the study, this specimen's treatment or condition is: live attenuated yellow fever vaccine strain. A standard Ficoll-Paque protocol was used to isolate PBMCs from peripheral blood. Dynabeads CD4 and CD8 positive selection kits were used to isolate CD4 and CD8 T-cell fractions. TriZol was used to extract RNA from bulk PBMCs, CD4 and CD8 fractions, and dextramer-positive and dextramer-negative fractions. The entry originates in a study of T cells after yellow fever vaccination (dated by TCRdb to between 2019 and 2020). Study-level background: The SMART-Seq v4 Ultra Low Input RNA kit was used to prepare libraries from fractions with low cell numbers. To follow T-cell clones before and after primary and booster YFV17D yellow fever vaccination, bulk TCR alpha and beta repertoires were sequenced over time. Two healthy male donors, one aged 18 to 29 and one aged 30 to 40 years, made up the cohort. Blood was collected at multiple timepoints before and after primary and secondary immunization, and bulk PBMC replicates and cell subsets were isolated.

Points the paper makes about the study in general: The secondary T-cell response was found to be weaker but faster than the primary response, with a peak reached on day 5 rather than on day 15. The study included only a couple of donors, which limits how far the findings can be generalized. Computational filtering was needed because FACS-sorted repertoires could contain abundant contaminating clonotypes from the bulk population. A small fraction of clonotypes appeared in both the CD4 and CD8 compartments, likely as a result of convergent recombination. Most clones expanded after primary vaccination were re-detected after the booster (approximately 96% of CD4 and around 86% of CD8), suggesting broad memory maintenance.

The material sequenced was CD4+ T cells sorted from PBMCs, taken 10 days after the yellow fever booster vaccination. The chain is made from TRBV7-2 and TRBJ2-2, with a tentative D gene TRBD2 over 6 matching bases. This TCR was sampled from a man aged 18 to 29 who received the YFV17D yellow fever vaccine. In nucleotide form, the sequence is TGTGCCAGCAGCTCCCGGGGGAATACGGGCACCGGGGAGCTGTTTTTT. Translated, this is CASSSRGNTGTGELFF.